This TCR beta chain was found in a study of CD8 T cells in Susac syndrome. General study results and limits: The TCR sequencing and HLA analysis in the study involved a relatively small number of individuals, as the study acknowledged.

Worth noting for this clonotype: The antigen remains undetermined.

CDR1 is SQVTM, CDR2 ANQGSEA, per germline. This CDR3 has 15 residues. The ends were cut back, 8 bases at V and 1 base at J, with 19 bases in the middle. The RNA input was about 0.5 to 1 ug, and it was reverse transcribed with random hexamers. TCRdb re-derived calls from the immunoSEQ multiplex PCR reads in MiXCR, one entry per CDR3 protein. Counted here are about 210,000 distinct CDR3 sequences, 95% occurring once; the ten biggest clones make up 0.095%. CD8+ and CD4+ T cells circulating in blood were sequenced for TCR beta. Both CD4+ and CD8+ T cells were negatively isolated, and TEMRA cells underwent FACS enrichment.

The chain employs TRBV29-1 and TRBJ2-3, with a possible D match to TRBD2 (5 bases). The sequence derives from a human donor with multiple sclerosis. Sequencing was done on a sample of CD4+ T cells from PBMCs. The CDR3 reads CSYNPGIGGTDTQYF. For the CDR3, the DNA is TGCAGCTATAACCCGGGGATTGGGGGCACAGATACGCAGTATTTT.